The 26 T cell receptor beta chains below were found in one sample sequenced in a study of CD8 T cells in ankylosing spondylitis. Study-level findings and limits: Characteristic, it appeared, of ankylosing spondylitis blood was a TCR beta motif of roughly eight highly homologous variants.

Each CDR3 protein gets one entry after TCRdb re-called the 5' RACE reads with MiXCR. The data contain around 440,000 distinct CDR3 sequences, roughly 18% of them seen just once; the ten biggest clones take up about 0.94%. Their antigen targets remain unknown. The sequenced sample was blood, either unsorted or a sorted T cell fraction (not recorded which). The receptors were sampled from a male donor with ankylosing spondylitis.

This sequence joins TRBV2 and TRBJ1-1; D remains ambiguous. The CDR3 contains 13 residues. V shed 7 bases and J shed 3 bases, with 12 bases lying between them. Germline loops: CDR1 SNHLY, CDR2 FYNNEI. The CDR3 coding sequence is TGTGCCAGCAACGCAGGTCAGGACACTGAAGCTTTCTTT. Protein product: CASNAGQDTEAFF.

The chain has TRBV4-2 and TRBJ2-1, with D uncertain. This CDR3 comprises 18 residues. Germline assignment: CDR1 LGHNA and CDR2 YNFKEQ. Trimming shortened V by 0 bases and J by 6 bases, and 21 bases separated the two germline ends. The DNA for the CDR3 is TGTGCCAGCAGCCAAGATCCCGTCCGCCGGACCACCCGCAATGAGCAGTTCTTC. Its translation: CASSQDPVRRTTRNEQFF.

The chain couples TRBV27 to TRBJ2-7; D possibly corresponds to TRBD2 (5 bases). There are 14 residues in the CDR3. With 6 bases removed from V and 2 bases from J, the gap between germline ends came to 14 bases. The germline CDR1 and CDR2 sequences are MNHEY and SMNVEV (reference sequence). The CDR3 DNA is TGTGCCAGCAGCCCCCTAGCCGTCGCCTACGAGCAGTACTTC. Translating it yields CASSPLAVAYEQYF.

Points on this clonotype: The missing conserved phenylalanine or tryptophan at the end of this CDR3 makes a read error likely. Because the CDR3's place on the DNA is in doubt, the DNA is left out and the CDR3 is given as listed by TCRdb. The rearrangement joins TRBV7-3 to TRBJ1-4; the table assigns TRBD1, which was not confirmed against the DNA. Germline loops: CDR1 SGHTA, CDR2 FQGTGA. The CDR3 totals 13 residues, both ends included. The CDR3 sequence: CASSKWGLCFNFR.

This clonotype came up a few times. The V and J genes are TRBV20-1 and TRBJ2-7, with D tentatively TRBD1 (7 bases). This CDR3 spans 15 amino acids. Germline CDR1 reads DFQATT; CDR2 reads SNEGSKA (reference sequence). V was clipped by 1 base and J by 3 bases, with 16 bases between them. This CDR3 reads CSARGRQGAGYEQYF. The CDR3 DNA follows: TGCAGTGCTAGAGGACGACAGGGAGCGGGCTACGAGCAGTACTTC.

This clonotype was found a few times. DNA of the CDR3: TGTGCCAGCGGGAGGCTATACAATGAGCAGTTCTTC. It codes for CASGRLYNEQFF. The J gene is TRBJ2-1, the V gene TRBV6-6; D might be TRBD2 (6 bases). Germline-derived CDR1 and CDR2 are MNHNY and SVGAGI (reference sequence). The CDR3 length is 12 residues. Trimming stripped 8 bases from V and 4 bases from J, with 9 bases between.

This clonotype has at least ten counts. The CDR3 reads CASSFDSYEQYF. CDR3 coding DNA: TGTGCCAGCAGCTTCGACAGCTACGAGCAGTACTTC. This chain joins TRBV5-5 and TRBJ2-7; a possible D gene is TRBD1 (5 bases). V lost 2 bases, J lost 3 bases, and 6 bases lay in between. Per germline, CDR1 SGHKS and CDR2 YYEKEE (reference sequence). The CDR3 runs 12 residues.

This chain's CDR3 is CASSHSGYQETQYF. For the CDR3, the DNA is TGTGCCAGCAGCCACTCGGGGTACCAAGAGACCCAGTACTTC. The chain couples TRBV6-2 or TRBV6-3 to TRBJ2-5; TRBD2 is a possible D gene (5 bases). The germline gives CDR1 MNHEY, CDR2 SVGEGT. Trimming left V 6 bases short and J 0 bases short, with 11 bases between. This CDR3 has 14 residues.

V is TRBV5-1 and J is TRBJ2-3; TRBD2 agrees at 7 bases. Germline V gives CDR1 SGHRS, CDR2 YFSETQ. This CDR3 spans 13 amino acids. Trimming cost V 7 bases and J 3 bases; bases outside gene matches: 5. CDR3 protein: CASGAGETDTQYF. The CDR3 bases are TGCGCCAGCGGGGCGGGGGAAACAGATACGCAGTATTTT. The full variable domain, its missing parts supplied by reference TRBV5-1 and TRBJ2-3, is KAGVTQTPRYLIKTRGQQVTLSCSPISGHRSVSWYQQTPGQGLQFLFEYFSETQRNKGNFPGRFSGRQFSNSRSEMNVSTLELGDSALYLCASGAGETDTQYFGPGTRLTVL.

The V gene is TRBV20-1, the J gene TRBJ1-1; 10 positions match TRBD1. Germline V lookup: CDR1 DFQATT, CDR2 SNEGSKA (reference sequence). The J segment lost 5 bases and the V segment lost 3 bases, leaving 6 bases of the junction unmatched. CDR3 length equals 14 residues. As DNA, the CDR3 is TGCAGTGCTAGTTCGACAGGGGGCCGGACTGAAGCTTTCTTT. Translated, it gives CSASSTGGRTEAFF.

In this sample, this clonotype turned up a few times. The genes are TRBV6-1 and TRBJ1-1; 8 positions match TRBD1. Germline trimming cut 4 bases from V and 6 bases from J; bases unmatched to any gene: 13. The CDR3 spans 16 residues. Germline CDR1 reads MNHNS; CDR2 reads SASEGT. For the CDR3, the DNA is TGTGCCAGCAGTGGCGCAGGGGGCATCGTGAGGTCTGAAGCTTTCTTT. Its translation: CASSGAGGIVRSEAFF.

CDR3 nucleotide sequence: TGTGCCAGCAGCATTAATCGATATGGCTACACCTTC. It codes for CASSINRYGYTF. The chain joins TRBV7-2 to TRBJ1-2; no reliable D call. CDR1 and CDR2 from the germline V gene are SGHTA and FQGNSA. The CDR3 totals 12 residues. Trimming removed 5 bases at V and 5 bases at J, with 9 bases between.

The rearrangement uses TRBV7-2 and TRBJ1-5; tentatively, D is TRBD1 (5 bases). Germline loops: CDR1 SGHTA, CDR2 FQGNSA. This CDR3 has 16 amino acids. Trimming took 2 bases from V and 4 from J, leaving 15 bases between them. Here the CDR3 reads CASSLFSGRLNQPQHF. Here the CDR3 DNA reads TGTGCCAGCAGCTTATTTTCGGGACGGTTAAATCAGCCCCAGCATTTT.

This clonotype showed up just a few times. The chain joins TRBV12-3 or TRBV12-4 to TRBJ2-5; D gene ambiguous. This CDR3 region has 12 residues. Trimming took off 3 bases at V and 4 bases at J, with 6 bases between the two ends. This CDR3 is CASSFVGETQYF. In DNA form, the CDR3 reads TGTGCCAGCAGTTTCGTAGGAGAGACCCAGTACTTC.

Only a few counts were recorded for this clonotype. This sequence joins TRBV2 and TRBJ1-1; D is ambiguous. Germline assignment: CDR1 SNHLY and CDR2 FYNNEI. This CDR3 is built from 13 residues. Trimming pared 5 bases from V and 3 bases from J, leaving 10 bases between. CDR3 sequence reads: CASSRRRDTEAFF. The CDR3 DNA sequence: TGTGCCAGCAGTCGGCGGAGGGACACTGAAGCTTTCTTT.

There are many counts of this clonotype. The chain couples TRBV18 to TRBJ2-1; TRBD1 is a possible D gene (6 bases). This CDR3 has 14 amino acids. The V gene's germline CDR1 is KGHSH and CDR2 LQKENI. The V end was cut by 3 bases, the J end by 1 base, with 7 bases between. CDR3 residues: CASSPDRSYNEQFF. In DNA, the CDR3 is TGTGCCAGCTCACCCGACAGGTCCTACAATGAGCAGTTCTTC.

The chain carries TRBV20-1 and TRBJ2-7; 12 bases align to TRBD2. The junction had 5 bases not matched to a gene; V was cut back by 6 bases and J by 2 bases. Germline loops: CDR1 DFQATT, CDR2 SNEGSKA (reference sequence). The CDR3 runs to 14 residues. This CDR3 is CSASSSGRAYEQYF. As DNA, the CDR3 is TGCAGTGCGAGTTCTAGCGGGAGGGCCTACGAGCAGTACTTC.

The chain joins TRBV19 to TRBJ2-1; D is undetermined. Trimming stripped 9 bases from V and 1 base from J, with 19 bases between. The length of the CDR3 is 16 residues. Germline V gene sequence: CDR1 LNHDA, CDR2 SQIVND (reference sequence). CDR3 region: CASRPTTAISYNEQFF. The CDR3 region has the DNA TGTGCCAGCCGCCCTACCACCGCCATTTCCTACAATGAGCAGTTCTTC.

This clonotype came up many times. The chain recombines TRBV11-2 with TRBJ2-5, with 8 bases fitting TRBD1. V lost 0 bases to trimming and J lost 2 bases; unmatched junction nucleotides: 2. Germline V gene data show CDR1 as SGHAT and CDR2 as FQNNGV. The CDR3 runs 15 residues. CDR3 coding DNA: TGTGCCAGCAGCTTAGATACAGGGGGTCAAGAGACCCAGTACTTC. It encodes CASSLDTGGQETQYF.

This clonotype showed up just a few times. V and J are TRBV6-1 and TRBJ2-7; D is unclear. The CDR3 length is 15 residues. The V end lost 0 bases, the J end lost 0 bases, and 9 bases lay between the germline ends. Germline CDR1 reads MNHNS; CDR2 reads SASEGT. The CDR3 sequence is CASSEAWQVSYEQYF. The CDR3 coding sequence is TGTGCCAGCAGTGAAGCGTGGCAGGTCTCCTACGAGCAGTACTTC.

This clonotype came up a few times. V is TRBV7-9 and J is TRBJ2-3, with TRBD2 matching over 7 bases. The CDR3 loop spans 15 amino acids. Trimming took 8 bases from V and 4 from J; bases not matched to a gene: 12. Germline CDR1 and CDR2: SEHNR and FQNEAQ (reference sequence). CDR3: CASGVAGVGADTQYF. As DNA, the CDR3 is TGTGCCAGCGGAGTTGCGGGAGTCGGAGCAGATACGCAGTATTTT. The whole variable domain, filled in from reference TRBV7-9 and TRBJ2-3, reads DTGVSQNPRHKITKRGQNVTFRCDPISEHNRLYWYRQTLGQGPEFLTYFQNEAQLEKSRLLSDRFSAERPKGSFSTLEIQRTEQGDSAMYLCASGVAGVGADTQYFGPGTRLTVL.

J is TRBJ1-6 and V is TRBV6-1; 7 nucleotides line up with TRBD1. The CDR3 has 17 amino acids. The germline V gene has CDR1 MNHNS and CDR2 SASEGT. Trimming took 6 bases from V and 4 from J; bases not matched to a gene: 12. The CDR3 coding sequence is TGTGCCAGCAGCCGAACCCGAGGGGGCTGGTATAATTCACCCCTCCACTTT. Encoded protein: CASSRTRGGWYNSPLHF.

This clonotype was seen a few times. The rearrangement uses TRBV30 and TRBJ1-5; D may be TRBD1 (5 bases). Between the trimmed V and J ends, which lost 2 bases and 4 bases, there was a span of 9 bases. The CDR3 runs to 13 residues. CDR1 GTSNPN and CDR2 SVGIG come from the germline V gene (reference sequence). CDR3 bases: TGTGCCTGGAGTCTTTCAGGGAATCAGCCCCAGCATTTT. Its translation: CAWSLSGNQPQHF.

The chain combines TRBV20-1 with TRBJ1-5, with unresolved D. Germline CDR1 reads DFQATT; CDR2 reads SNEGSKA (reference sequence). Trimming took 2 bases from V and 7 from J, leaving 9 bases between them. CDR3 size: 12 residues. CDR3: CSARRGQQPQHF. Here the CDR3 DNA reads TGCAGTGCTAGAAGAGGGCAACAGCCCCAGCATTTT.

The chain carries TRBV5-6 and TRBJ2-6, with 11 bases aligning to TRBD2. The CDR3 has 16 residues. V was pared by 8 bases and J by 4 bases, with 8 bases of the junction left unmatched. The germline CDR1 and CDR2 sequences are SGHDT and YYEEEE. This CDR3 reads CASGIAGGVGANVLTF. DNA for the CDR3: TGTGCCAGTGGAATAGCGGGAGGGGTAGGGGCCAACGTCCTGACTTTC.

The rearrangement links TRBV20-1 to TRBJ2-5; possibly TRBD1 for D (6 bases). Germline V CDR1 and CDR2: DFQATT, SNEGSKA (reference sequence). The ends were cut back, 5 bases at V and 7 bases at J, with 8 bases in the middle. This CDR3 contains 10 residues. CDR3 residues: CSAGGWTQYF. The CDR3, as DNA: TGCAGTGCTGGGGGCTGGACCCAGTACTTC.